This TCR beta chain was identified during a study of glioma-infiltrating T cells. Study results and limitations: Non-neoplastic patients had below-expected tissue-blood divergence, while all gliomas exceeded expectation. Tissue and blood shared very few CDR3 sequences.

This clonotype has only a few counts. The antigen remains undetermined. V lost 5 bases and J lost 0, with 5 bases in between. There are 11 residues in the CDR3. Germline CDR1 reads SQVTM; CDR2 reads ANQGSEA. Using RNA template, CDR3s of TCR alpha and beta were amplified with iRepertoire arm-PCR. For one-step reverse transcription and amplification, 100-400 ng of tissue mRNA or PBMC total RNA was used. A single record per CDR3 protein comes from TCRdb applying MiXCR to the multiplex PCR reads. Of 150,000 to 200,000 distinct CDR3 sequences detected, over 25% appear once; the ten largest clones hold 20% to 25%.

Sequenced: glioma tissue, nonneoplastic brain tissue, or PBMCs (not recorded which). The chain recombines TRBV29-1 with TRBJ2-7; no clear D. This sequence was found in a human donor with low-grade glioma or glioblastoma, undergoing nonglioma brain surgery, or in good health (not recorded which). The chain's CDR3 is CSVSSSYEQYF. DNA of the CDR3: TGCAGCGTTTCTAGCTCCTACGAGCAGTACTTC.